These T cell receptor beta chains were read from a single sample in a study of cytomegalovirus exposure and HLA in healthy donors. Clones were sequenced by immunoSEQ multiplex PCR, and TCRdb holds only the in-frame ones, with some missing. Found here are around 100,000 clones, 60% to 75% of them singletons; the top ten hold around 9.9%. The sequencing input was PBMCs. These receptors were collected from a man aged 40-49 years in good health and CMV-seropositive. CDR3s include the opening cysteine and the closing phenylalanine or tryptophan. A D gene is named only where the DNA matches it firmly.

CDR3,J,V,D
CASSPPLAGGYEQYF,TRBJ2-7,TRBV18,TRBD2
CASRDRGSSTDTQYF,TRBJ2-3,TRBV27,TRBD1
CASSQAAGLSSGELFF,TRBJ2-2,TRBV4-2,-
CASSYTGNYGYTF,TRBJ1-2,TRBV6-6,-
CASRGQVAMNTEAFF,TRBJ1-1,TRBV2,TRBD1
CASSIAGQAHEQYF,TRBJ2-7,TRBV28,TRBD1
CASSLGSRGPTNEKLFF,TRBJ1-4,TRBV5-1,-
CASSTLAEGAYEQYF,TRBJ2-7,TRBV6-5,TRBD2
CASSPMGLFNEQFF,TRBJ2-1,TRBV7-2,-
CASSPYRGGLLEYF,TRBJ2-7,TRBV28,-
CASSYLGGLGSEQYF,TRBJ2-7,TRBV7-9,-
CATTSGFLGYTF,TRBJ1-2,TRBV6-5,-
CASSLTSGKLETQYF,TRBJ2-5,TRBV5-4,TRBD2
CASSPGGFSSYNEQFF,TRBJ2-1,TRBV5-6,-
CASSPSGRAYNEQFF,TRBJ2-1,TRBV28,TRBD2
CASSLQGMGSTDTQYF,TRBJ2-3,TRBV7-9,-
CASSVLGEEVNEQFF,TRBJ2-1,TRBV5-6,-
CASRERANVLTF,TRBJ2-6,TRBV6-5,-
CASSSGYNQPQHF,TRBJ1-5,TRBV10-1,-
CASSKPTSGSEQFF,TRBJ2-1,TRBV21-1,-
CATSRDREAEAFF,TRBJ1-1,TRBV15,-
CASRSDRRQGANVLTF,TRBJ2-6,TRBV5-1,-
CASVFWQRNTDTQYF,TRBJ2-3,TRBV6-4,-
CASSQDLEVSEAFF,TRBJ1-1,TRBV4-3,-
CASSTGLVYEQYF,TRBJ2-7,TRBV7-2,TRBD2
CASVGGGNNSPLHF,TRBJ1-6,TRBV5-8,-
CASRNLAGVDTQYF,TRBJ2-3,TRBV27,TRBD2
CASSLSMRGDTQYF,TRBJ2-3,TRBV6-5,-
CASSYRGLTNDEQFF,TRBJ2-1,TRBV6-5,-
CASSPRDRGLEETQYF,TRBJ2-5,TRBV18,TRBD1
CAVGVQPQHF,TRBJ1-5,TRBV6-5,-
CASSSSTGLETQYF,TRBJ2-5,TRBV7-9,-